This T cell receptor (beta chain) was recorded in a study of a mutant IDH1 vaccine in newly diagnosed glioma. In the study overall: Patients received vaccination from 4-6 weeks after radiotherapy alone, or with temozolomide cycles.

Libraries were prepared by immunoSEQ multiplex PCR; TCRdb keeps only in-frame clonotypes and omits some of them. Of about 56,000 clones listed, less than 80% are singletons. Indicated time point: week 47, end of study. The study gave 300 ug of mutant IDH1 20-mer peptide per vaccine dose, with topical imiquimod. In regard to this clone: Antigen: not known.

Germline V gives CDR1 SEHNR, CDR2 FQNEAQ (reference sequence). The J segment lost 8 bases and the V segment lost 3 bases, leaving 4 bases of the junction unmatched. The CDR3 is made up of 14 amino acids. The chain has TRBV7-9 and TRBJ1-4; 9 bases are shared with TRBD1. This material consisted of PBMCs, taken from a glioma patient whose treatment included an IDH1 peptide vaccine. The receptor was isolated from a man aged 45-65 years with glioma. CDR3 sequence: CASSFGTGLEKLFF. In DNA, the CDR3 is TGTGCCAGCAGCTTTGGGACAGGGCTGGAAAAACTGTTTTTT.